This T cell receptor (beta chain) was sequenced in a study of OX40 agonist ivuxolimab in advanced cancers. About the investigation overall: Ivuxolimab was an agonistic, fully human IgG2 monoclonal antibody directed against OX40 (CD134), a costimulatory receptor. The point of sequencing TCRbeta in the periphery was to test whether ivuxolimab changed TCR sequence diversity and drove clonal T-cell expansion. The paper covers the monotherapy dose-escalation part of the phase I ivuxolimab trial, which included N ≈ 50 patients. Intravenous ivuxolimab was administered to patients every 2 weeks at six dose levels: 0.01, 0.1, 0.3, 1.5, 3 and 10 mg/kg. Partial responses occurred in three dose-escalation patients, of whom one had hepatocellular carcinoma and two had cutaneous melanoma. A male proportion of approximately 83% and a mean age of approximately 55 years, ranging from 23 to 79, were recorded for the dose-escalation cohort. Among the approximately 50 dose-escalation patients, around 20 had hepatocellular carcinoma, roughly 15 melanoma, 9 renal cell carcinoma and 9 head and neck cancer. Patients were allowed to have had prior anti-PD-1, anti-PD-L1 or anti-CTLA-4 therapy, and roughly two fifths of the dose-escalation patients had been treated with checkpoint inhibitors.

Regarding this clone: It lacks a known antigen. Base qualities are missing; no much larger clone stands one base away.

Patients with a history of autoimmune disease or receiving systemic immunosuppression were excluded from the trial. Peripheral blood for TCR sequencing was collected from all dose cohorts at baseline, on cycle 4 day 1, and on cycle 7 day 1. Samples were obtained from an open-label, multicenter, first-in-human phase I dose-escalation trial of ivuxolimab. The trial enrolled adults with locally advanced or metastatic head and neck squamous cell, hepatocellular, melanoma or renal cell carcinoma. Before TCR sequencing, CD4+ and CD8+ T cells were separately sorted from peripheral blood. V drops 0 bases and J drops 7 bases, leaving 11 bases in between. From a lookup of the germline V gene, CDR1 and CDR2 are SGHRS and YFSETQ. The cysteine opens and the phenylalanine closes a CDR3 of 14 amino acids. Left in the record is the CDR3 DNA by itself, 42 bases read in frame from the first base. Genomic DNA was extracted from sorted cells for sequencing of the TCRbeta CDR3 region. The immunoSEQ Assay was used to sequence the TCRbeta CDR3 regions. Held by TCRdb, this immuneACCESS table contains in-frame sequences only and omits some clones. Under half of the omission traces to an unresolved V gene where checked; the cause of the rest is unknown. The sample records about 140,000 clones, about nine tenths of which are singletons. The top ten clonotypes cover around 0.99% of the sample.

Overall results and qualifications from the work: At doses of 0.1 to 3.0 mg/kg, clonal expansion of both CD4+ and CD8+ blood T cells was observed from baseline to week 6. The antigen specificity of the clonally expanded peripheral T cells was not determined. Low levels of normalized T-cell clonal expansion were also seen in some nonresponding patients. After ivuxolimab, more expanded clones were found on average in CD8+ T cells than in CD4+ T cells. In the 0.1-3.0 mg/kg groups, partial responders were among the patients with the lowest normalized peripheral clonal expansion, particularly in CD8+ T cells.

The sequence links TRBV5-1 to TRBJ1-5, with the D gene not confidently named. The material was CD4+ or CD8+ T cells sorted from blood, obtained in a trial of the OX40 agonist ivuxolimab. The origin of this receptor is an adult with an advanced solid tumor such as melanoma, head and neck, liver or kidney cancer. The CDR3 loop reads CASSLDSGVQPQHF. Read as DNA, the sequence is TGCGCCAGCAGCTTGGATTCCGGGGTCCAGCCCCAGCATTTT.